This TCR beta chain was sequenced during a study of cytomegalovirus exposure and HLA in healthy donors. On the study more broadly: Most genotyped donors, around 86% of 300 to 400, had Caucasian-associated genetic ancestry. Study-level findings and limits: Sequencing depth roughly uniform across donors was assumed in presence/absence analyses.

This CDR3 has 16 residues. Between the trimmed V and J ends, which lost 4 bases and 6 bases, there was a span of 21 bases. Germline CDR1 is MGHRA and CDR2 is YSYEKL. Concerning this clone itself: Its antigen is still unknown.

Researchers ran the PCR with 60 Vbeta and 13 Jbeta primers. TCRdb's table, derived via immunoSEQ multiplex PCR, lists solely in-frame clones and lacks some. The sample holds roughly 200,000 clones, about nine tenths seen once. This TCR came from a boy under 10 years old in good health and CMV-seronegative. The V call is TRBV4-1, the J call TRBJ1-2, with TRBD1 as a possible D gene (5 bases). The sequenced material came from PBMCs. As DNA, the CDR3 is TGCGCCAGCAGCCCCTCCGAAGCGGCAGGGAGGCATGGCTACACCTTC. It encodes CASSPSEAAGRHGYTF.